This T cell receptor beta chain was sequenced in a study of shared clonotypes between healthy human individuals. V gave up 2 bases and J gave up 2 bases, with 5 bases separating them. The CDR3 contains 14 residues. Germline CDR1 SGHNT, CDR2 YYREEE (reference sequence). About this clone: What it recognizes is unknown.

Authors' processing steps: Without quality scores, immunoSEQ junctional reads could not be filtered like full-length reads. The assay was immunoSEQ multiplex PCR, and TCRdb's table has in-frame clones only and misses some. D and trimming come from the DNA, and the V and J calls and clone size come from that table. The sample shows 2 million to 2.5 million clones, 95% of them seen only once. Study-level points and caveats: Represented diversity (both genetic and exposure-history) was limited by the small number of donors. Estimated richness was generally greater in naive than memory subsets.

Sequenced: naive CD4+ T cells sorted from blood. Specified subset: CD45RA+ positively selected. The sequence derives from a man younger than 35 in good health. The chain employs TRBV5-4 and TRBJ2-6; D gene ambiguous. In DNA form, the CDR3 reads TGTGCCAGCAGCTTTCCACCTGGGGCCAACGTCCTGACTTTC. It is translated as CASSFPPGANVLTF.